This TCR beta chain was captured by sequencing in a study of blood T cell repertoires in COVID-19. Here immunoSEQ multiplex PCR was the method, and the copy in TCRdb shows in-frame clones only, minus some. This table has over 150,000 clones, 70% to 90% appearing once. Germline V gene data show CDR1 as MNHEY and CDR2 as SVGEGT. The length of the CDR3 is 17 residues. V was pared by 0 bases and J by 8 bases, with 13 bases of the junction left unmatched. The chain is built from TRBV6-2 or TRBV6-3 and TRBJ2-1; 7 bases map to TRBD1. The TCR originated in a man aged 35 to 55 with acute or convalescent COVID-19. Material for sequencing was peripheral blood. This CDR3 reads CASSYSILEQGNHEQFF. The CDR3 coding sequence is TGTGCCAGCAGTTACTCGATTCTTGAACAGGGGAACCATGAGCAGTTCTTC.